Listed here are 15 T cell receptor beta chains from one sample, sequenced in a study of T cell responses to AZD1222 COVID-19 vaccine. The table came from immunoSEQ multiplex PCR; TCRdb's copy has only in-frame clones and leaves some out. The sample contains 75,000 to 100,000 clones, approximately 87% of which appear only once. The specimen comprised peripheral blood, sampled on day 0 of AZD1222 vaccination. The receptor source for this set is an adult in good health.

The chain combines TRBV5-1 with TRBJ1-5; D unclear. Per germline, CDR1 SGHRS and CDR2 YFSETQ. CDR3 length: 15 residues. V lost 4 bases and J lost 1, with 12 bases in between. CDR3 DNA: TGCGCCAGCAGCCTGGGCTCTACCAGCAATCAGCCCCAGCATTTT. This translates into CASSLGSTSNQPQHF.

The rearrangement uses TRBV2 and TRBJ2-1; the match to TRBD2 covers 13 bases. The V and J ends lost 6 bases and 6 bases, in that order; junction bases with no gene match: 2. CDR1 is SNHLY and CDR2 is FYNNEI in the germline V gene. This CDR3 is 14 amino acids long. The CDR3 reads CASRRTSGSNEQFF. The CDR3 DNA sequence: TGTGCCAGCAGGAGGACTAGCGGGAGCAATGAGCAGTTCTTC. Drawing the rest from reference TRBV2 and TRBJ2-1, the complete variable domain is EPEVTQTPSHQVTQMGQEVILRCVPISNHLYFYWYRQILGQKVEFLVSFYNNEISEKSEIFDDQFSVERPDGSNFTLKIRSTKLEDSAMYFCASRRTSGSNEQFFGPGTRLTVL.

This chain's CDR3 is CASSPRGLEQFF. CDR3 in DNA: TGTGCCAGCAGCCCAAGGGGCCTTGAGCAGTTCTTC. This sequence joins TRBV7-9 and TRBJ2-1; the D gene is possibly TRBD1 (5 bases). Trimming left V 5 bases short and J 9 bases short, with 11 bases between. The CDR3 extends over 12 amino acids. Germline-derived CDR1 and CDR2 are SEHNR and FQNEAQ (reference sequence).

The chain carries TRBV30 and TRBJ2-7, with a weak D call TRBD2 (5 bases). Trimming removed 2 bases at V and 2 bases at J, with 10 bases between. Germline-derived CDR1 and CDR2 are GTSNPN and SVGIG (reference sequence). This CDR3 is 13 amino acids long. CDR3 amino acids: CAWSPDWTYEQYF. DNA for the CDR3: TGTGCCTGGAGTCCGGACTGGACCTACGAGCAGTACTTC.

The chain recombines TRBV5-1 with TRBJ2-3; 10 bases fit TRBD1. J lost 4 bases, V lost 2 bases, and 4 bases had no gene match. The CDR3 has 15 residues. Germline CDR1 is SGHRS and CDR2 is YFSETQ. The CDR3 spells CASSFLGQGSDTQYF. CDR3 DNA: TGCGCCAGCAGCTTCTTGGGACAGGGGTCAGATACGCAGTATTTT.

The CDR3 is CASSDGLAGTYYEQYF. CDR3 nucleotide sequence: TGTGCCAGCAGTGATGGACTAGCGGGAACCTACTACGAGCAGTACTTC. The chain recombines TRBV6-2 or TRBV6-3 with TRBJ2-7, with 12 bases that match TRBD2. The CDR3 runs to 16 residues. The ends lost 5 bases at V and 3 bases at J; junction bases unmatched: 8. CDR1 MNHEY and CDR2 SVGEGT come from the germline V gene.

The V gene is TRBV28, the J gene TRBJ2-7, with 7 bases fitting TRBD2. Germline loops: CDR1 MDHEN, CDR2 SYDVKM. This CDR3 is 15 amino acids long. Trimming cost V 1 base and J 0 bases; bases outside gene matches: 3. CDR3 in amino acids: CASSLSAGISYEQYF. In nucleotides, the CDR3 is TGTGCCAGCAGTTTATCAGCGGGGATCTCCTACGAGCAGTACTTC.

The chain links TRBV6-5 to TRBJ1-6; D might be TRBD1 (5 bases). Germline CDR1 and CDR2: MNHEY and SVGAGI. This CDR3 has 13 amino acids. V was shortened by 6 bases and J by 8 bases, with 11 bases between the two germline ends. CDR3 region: CASSRVGHSPLHF. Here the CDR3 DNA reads TGTGCCAGCAGCAGGGTCGGCCATTCACCCCTCCACTTT.

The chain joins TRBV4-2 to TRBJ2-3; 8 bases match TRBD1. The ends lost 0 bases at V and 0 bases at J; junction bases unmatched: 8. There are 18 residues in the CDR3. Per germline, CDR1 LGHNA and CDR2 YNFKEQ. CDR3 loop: CASSQDGQGLGSTDTQYF. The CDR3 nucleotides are TGTGCCAGCAGCCAAGACGGACAGGGCCTAGGAAGCACAGATACGCAGTATTTT.

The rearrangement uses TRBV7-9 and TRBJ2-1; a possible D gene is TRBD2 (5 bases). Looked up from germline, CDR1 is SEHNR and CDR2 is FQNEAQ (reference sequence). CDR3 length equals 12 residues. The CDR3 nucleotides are TGTGTTTGGAGCGGCTCCTACAATGAGCAGTTCTTC. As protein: CVWSGSYNEQFF. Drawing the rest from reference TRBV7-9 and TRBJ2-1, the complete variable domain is DTGVSQNPRHKITKRGQNVTFRCDPISEHNRLYWYRQTLGQGPEFLTYFQNEAQLEKSRLLSDRFSAERPKGSFSTLEIQRTEQGDSAMYLCVWSGSYNEQFFGPGTRLTVL.

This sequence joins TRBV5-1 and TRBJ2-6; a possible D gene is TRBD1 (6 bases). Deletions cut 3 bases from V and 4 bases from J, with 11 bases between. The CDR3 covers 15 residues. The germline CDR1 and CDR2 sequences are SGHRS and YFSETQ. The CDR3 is CASSSTGTGANVLTF. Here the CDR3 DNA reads TGCGCCAGCAGCTCAACCGGGACAGGGGCCAACGTCCTGACTTTC. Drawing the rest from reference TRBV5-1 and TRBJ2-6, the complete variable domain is KAGVTQTPRYLIKTRGQQVTLSCSPISGHRSVSWYQQTPGQGLQFLFEYFSETQRNKGNFPGRFSGRQFSNSRSEMNVSTLELGDSALYLCASSSTGTGANVLTFGAGSRLTVL.

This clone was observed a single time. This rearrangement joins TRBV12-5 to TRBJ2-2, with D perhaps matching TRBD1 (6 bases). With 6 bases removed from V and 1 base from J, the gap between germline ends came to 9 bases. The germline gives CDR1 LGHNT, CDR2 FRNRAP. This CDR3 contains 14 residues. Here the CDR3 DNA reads TGTGCTAGTGGCCCGACAGGGAACACCGGGGAGCTGTTTTTT. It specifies CASGPTGNTGELFF.

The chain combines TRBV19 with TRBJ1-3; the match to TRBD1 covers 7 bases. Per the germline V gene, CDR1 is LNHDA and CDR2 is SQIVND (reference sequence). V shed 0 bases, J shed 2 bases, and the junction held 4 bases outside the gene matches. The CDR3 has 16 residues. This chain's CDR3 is CASSIEGQHTGNTIYF. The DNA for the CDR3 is TGTGCCAGTAGTATAGAGGGACAGCACACTGGAAACACCATATATTTT.

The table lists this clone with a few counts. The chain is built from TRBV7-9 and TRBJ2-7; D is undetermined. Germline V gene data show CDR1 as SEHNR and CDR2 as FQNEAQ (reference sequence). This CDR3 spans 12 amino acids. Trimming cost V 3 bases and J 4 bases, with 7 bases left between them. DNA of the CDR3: TGTGCCAGCAGCTTGAACGGTTACGAGCAGTACTTC. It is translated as CASSLNGYEQYF.

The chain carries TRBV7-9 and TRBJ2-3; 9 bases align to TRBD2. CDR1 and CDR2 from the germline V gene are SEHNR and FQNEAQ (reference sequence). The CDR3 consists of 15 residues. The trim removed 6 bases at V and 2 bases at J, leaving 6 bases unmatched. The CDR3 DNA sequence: TGTGCCAGCAGTCATACTAGCGGGCCCACAGATACGCAGTATTTT. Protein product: CASSHTSGPTDTQYF.